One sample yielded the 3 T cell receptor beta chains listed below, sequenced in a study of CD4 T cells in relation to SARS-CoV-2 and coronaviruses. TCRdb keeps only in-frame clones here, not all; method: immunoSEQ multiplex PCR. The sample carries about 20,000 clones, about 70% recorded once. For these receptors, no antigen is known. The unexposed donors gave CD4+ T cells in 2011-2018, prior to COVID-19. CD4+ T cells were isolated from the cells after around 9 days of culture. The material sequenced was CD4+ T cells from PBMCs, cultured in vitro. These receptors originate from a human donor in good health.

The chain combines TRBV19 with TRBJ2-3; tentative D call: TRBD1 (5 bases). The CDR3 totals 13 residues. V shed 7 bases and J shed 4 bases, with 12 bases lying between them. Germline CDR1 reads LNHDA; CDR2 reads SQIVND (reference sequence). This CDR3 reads CASKSREADTQYF. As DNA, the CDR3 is TGTGCCAGTAAGAGCAGGGAAGCAGATACGCAGTATTTT.

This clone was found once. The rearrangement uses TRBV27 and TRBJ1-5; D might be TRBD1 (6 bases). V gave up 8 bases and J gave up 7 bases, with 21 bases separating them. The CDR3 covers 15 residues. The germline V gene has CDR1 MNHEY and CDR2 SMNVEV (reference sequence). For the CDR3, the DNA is TGTGCCAGCGGGTCCCCCCTGGGCAGGGGACAGCCCCAGCATTTT. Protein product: CASGSPLGRGQPQHF.

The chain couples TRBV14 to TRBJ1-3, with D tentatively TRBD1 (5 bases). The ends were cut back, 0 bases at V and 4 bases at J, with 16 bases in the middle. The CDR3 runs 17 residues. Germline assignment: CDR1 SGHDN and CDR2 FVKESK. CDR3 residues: CASSQDPPGLLGNTIYF. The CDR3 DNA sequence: TGTGCCAGCAGCCAAGATCCCCCGGGGCTACTCGGAAACACCATATATTTT.